This TCR beta chain is drawn from a study of CD8 T cells in ankylosing spondylitis. Study conclusions and caveats: Clones that were linked to disease were CD8+ and were relatively rare in peripheral blood. A TCR beta motif of 7 or 8 highly homologous variants appeared characteristic of ankylosing spondylitis blood. It was reported that disease-linked clones were significantly enriched in matched ankylosing spondylitis synovial fluid.

A few counts support this clonotype. What it recognizes is unknown. Molecular-barcoded quantitative 5'-RACE produced these TCR beta libraries. MiXCR was run by TCRdb on the 5' RACE reads, yielding one entry per CDR3 protein. The repertoire includes around 120,000 distinct CDR3 sequences, roughly an eighth of them detected once, and just under 3% sits in the top ten. V lost 6 bases and J lost 1, with 15 bases in between. From germline, CDR1 is LGHDT and CDR2 YNNKEL (reference sequence). The CDR3 loop spans 16 amino acids. The sequence came from a female donor with ankylosing spondylitis or in good health (not recorded which). The source material was blood, either unsorted or a sorted T cell fraction (not recorded which). The chain has TRBV3-1 and TRBJ2-2; D might be TRBD1 or TRBD2, each matching 7 bases. The CDR3 spells CASSLAGDRNTGELFF. The CDR3 DNA follows: TGTGCCAGCAGTCTCGCGGGGGACAGGAACACCGGGGAGCTGTTTTTT.